These T cell receptor beta chains were read from a single sample in a study of T-cell memory formation after mild COVID-19. TCRdb re-called the 5' RACE reads with MiXCR, one entry per CDR3 protein. The sample includes 200,000 to 300,000 distinct CDR3 sequences, approximately 15% of them seen just once. Sequencing was carried out using PBMCs or a T cell subset sorted from them (not recorded which). The source of these receptors is an adult woman who had mild COVID-19 (a few samples of this study predate the infection). Cell type and time point are not known. Each CDR3 is given without its conserved first and last residue.

V gene: TRBV12-3/TRBV12-4
J gene: TRBJ2-1
CDR3 protein: ASSLGEGPKLGYNEQF

V gene: TRBV30
J gene: TRBJ2-3
CDR3 protein: AWSVQGLNTDTQY

V gene: TRBV12-3/TRBV12-4
J gene: TRBJ2-4
CDR3 protein: ASSLSSNPGKNIQY

V gene: TRBV19
J gene: TRBJ2-1
CDR3 protein: ASSTGDEQF

V gene: TRBV7-9
J gene: TRBJ1-1
CDR3 protein: ASSLGRQASEAF

V gene: TRBV20-1
J gene: TRBJ1-4
CDR3 protein: SARLNRDRGEKLF

V gene: TRBV18
J gene: TRBJ2-3
CDR3 protein: ASCTVSGSSDTQY

V gene: TRBV5-1
J gene: TRBJ2-7
CDR3 protein: ASRSQGGPYEQY

V gene: TRBV4-2
J gene: TRBJ2-3
CDR3 protein: ASSLKRGADTQY

V gene: TRBV7-2
J gene: TRBJ2-5
CDR3 protein: ASSQWGAKETQY

V gene: TRBV6-6
J gene: TRBJ2-5
CDR3 protein: ASSYSATSYQETQY

V gene: TRBV18
J gene: TRBJ1-2
CDR3 protein: ASSPNRDNYGYT

V gene: TRBV5-6
J gene: TRBJ1-3
CDR3 protein: ASSLMGPGNTIY

V gene: TRBV5-4
J gene: TRBJ2-5
CDR3 protein: ASSFPGTTFQETQY

V gene: TRBV5-1
J gene: TRBJ1-1
CDR3 protein: ASSSARNTEAF

V gene: TRBV2
J gene: TRBJ1-1
CDR3 protein: ASSVKGGDTEAF

V gene: TRBV7-9
J gene: TRBJ2-5
CDR3 protein: ASTDGETQY

V gene: TRBV5-1
J gene: TRBJ2-2
CDR3 protein: ASSSNRQIGTGELF

V gene: TRBV2
J gene: TRBJ2-7
CDR3 protein: ASGPGSRY

V gene: TRBV7-2
J gene: TRBJ2-7
CDR3 protein: ASSHTGYEQY

V gene: TRBV9
J gene: TRBJ2-2
CDR3 protein: ASSVGGRQTNTGELF

V gene: TRBV3-1
J gene: TRBJ2-3
CDR3 protein: ASSQDFSTSFADTQY

V gene: TRBV12-3/TRBV12-4
J gene: TRBJ1-2
CDR3 protein: ASTPKGGTNYGYT

V gene: TRBV11-2
J gene: TRBJ2-3
CDR3 protein: ASSWVNTDTQY

V gene: TRBV27
J gene: TRBJ2-3
CDR3 protein: ASSLGDRGRGTDTQY

V gene: TRBV20-1
J gene: TRBJ2-1
CDR3 protein: SARETQDRVVGNEQF

V gene: TRBV6-6
J gene: TRBJ2-7
CDR3 protein: ASRGQGGRLWEQY

V gene: TRBV7-7
J gene: TRBJ1-1
CDR3 protein: ASSPHPGQGASDTEAF

V gene: TRBV11-2
J gene: TRBJ2-3
CDR3 protein: ASSLEPSAMGVY

V gene: TRBV20-1
J gene: TRBJ2-5
CDR3 protein: SGDRGRETQY

V gene: TRBV20-1
J gene: TRBJ1-2
CDR3 protein: SATSPEASTFYGYT

V gene: TRBV6-6
J gene: TRBJ1-2
CDR3 protein: ASSRRGGSLYGYT

V gene: TRBV7-2
J gene: TRBJ2-5
CDR3 protein: ASSLGDTYKETQY

V gene: TRBV5-5
J gene: TRBJ2-5
CDR3 protein: ASSLYGGGETQY

V gene: TRBV30
J gene: TRBJ1-2
CDR3 protein: AWSVRQGYYGYT

V gene: TRBV24-1
J gene: TRBJ1-5
CDR3 protein: ATSERGQGFNQPQH

V gene: TRBV6-2/TRBV6-3
J gene: TRBJ1-1
CDR3 protein: ASSPGTGSNTEAF

V gene: TRBV24-1
J gene: TRBJ2-1
CDR3 protein: ATSDFGQGRLNEQF

V gene: TRBV7-2
J gene: TRBJ2-5
CDR3 protein: ASSSGLRETQY

V gene: TRBV3-1
J gene: TRBJ2-2
CDR3 protein: ASSRPNGAGELF

V gene: TRBV7-9
J gene: TRBJ1-5
CDR3 protein: ASSPDGYQPQH

V gene: TRBV20-1
J gene: TRBJ2-4
CDR3 protein: SARGPNGAAKNIQY

V gene: TRBV12-3/TRBV12-4
J gene: TRBJ1-6
CDR3 protein: ASSPGTDNSPLH

V gene: TRBV2
J gene: TRBJ2-1
CDR3 protein: ASSATSGSWNEQF